A selection of T cell receptor beta chains follows, all from one sample in a study of monozygotic twins with inflammatory bowel disease. TCRdb reprocessed the 5' RACE reads and reports one entry per CDR3 protein, with no DNA. This sample's clone table lists about 210,000 distinct CDR3 sequences. Sample: blood. The receptor source for this set is a human donor with ulcerative colitis or Crohn's disease, or a healthy co-twin of an affected twin (not recorded which). CDR3s include the opening cysteine and the closing phenylalanine or tryptophan. Fields, in order: V gene, J gene, CDR3 protein.

TRBV12-3/TRBV12-4	TRBJ2-3	CASSFTPGTDTQYF
TRBV5-5	TRBJ2-5	CASSGTGSETQYF
TRBV5-1	TRBJ2-2	CASSWDIPNTGELFF
TRBV29-1	TRBJ1-5	CSVLDREGQPQHF
TRBV4-1	TRBJ2-1	CASSQVGVREKFF
TRBV27	TRBJ1-2	CASSSVQVPSTRNGYTF
TRBV5-1	TRBJ2-7	CASRRGQGSAEQYF
TRBV7-8	TRBJ2-7	CASSLFYREFYEQYF
TRBV12-3/TRBV12-4	TRBJ1-1	CASSPPRRNTEAFF
TRBV19	TRBJ2-3	CASSPETDTQYF
TRBV7-3	TRBJ2-1	CANGLATYNEQFF
TRBV6-1	TRBJ2-4	CASSPPGDLAKNIQYF
TRBV20-1	TRBJ1-5	CSARQSDQPQHF
TRBV20-1	TRBJ1-3	CSARDPGQGGGNTIYF
TRBV29-1	TRBJ2-7	CSVTETGKNYEQYF
TRBV12-3/TRBV12-4	TRBJ2-7	CASSPTSIGAGAYEQYF
TRBV6-5	TRBJ1-3	CASSWLSGNTIYF
TRBV20-1	TRBJ2-1	CSARDPLAGGFNEQFF
TRBV5-1	TRBJ2-3	CASSARPSTDTQYF
TRBV24-1	TRBJ1-3	CATSDGRGNTIYF
TRBV6-1	TRBJ1-6	CASTGGLSYNSPLHF
TRBV7-2	TRBJ1-2	CASSQDFSGYTF
TRBV5-1	TRBJ1-1	CASSLAGGAFMNTEAFF
TRBV7-9	TRBJ1-4	CASSPPPREKLFF
TRBV18	TRBJ1-1	CASFPGQGNTEAFF
TRBV5-1	TRBJ1-6	CASSLDRGSNNSPLHF
TRBV20-1	TRBJ1-2	CSASAGVDYGYTF